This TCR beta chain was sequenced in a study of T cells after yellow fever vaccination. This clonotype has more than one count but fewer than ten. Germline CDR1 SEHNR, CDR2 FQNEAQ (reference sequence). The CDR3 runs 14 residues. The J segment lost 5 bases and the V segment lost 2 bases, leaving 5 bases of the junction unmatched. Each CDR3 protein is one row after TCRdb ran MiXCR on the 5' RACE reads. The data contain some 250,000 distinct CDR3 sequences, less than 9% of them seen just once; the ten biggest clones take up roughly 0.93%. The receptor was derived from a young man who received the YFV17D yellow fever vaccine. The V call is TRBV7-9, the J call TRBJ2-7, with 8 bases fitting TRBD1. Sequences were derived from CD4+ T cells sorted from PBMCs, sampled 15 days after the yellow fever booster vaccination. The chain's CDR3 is CASSLPQGVDEQYF. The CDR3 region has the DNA TGTGCCAGCAGCTTACCACAGGGGGTAGACGAGCAGTACTTC. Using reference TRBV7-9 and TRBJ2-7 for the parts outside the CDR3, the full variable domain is DTGVSQNPRHKITKRGQNVTFRCDPISEHNRLYWYRQTLGQGPEFLTYFQNEAQLEKSRLLSDRFSAERPKGSFSTLEIQRTEQGDSAMYLCASSLPQGVDEQYFGPGTRLTVT.